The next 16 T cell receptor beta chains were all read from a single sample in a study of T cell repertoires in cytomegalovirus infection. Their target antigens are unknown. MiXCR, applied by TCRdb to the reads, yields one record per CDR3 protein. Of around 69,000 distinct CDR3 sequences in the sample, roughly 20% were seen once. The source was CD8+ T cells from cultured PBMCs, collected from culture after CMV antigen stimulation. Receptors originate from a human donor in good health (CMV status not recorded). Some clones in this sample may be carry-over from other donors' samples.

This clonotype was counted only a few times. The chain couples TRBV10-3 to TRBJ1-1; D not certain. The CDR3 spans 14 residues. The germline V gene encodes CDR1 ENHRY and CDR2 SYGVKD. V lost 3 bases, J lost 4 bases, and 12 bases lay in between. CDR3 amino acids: CAISEPVLGTEAFF. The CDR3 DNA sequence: TGTGCCATCAGTGAACCGGTTTTGGGCACTGAAGCTTTCTTT.

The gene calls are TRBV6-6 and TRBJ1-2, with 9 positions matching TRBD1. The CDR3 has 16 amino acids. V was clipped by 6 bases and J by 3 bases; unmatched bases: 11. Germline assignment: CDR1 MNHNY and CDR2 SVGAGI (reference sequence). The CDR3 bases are TGTGCCAGCAGAAAGAATCCGGGACAGGGAGACTATGGCTACACCTTC. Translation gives CASRKNPGQGDYGYTF.

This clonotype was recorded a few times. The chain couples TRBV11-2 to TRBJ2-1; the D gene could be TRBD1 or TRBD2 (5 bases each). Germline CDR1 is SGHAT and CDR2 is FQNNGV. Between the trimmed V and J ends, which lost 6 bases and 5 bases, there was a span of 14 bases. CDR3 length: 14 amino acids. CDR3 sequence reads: CASRKNGADNEQFF. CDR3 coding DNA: TGTGCCAGCAGGAAGAACGGGGCGGACAATGAGCAGTTCTTC.

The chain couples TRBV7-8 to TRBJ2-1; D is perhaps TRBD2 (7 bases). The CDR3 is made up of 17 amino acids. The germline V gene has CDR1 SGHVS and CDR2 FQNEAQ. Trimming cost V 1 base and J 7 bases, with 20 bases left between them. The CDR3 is CASSLGLGGAPGNEQFF. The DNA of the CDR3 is TGTGCCAGCAGCTTAGGCCTAGGGGGGGCCCCCGGGAATGAGCAGTTCTTC. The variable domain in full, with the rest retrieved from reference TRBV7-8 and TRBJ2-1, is GAGVSQSPRYKVAKRGQDVALRCDPISGHVSLFWYQQALGQGPEFLTYFQNEAQLDKSGLPSDRFFAERPEGSVSTLKIQRTQQEDSAVYLCASSLGLGGAPGNEQFFGPGTRLTVL.

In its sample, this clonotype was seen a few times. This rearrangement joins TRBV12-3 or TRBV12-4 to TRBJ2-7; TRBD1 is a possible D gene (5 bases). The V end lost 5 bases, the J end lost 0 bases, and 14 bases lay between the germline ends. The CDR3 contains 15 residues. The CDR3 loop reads CASSPGHTSSYEQYF. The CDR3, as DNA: TGTGCCAGCAGTCCCGGACACACGAGCTCCTACGAGCAGTACTTC.

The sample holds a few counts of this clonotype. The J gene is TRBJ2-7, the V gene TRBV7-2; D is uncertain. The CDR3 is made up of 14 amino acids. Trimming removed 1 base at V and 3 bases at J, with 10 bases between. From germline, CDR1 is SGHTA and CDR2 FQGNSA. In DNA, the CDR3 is TGTGCCAGCAGCTTAGGACCCTCCATCTACGAGCAGTACTTC. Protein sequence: CASSLGPSIYEQYF.

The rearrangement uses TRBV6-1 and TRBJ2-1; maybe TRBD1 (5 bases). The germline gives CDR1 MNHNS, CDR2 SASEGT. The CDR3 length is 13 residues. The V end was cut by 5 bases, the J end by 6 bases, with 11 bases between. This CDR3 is CASSSVDSNEQFF. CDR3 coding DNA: TGTGCCAGCAGTTCAGTAGACAGCAATGAGCAGTTCTTC.

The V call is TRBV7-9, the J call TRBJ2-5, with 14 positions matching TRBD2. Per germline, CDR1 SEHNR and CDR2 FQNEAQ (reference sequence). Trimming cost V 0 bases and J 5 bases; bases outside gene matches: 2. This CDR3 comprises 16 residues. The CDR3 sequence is CASSLAGLAGEETQYF. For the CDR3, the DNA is TGTGCCAGCAGCTTAGCGGGACTAGCGGGGGAGGAGACCCAGTACTTC.

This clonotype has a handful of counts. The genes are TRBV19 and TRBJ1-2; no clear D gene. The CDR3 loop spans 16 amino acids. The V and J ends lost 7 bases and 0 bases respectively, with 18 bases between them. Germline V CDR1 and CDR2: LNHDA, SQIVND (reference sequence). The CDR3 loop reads CASNGLPEGPNYGYTF. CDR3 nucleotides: TGTGCCAGTAATGGGCTCCCGGAAGGACCTAACTATGGCTACACCTTC.

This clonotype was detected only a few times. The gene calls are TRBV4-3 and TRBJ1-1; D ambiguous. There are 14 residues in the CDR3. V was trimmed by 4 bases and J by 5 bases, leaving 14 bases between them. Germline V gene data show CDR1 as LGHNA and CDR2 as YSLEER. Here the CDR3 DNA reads TGCGCCAGCAGCCCTCAGGACCAAAGGACTGAAGCTTTCTTT. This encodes CASSPQDQRTEAFF.

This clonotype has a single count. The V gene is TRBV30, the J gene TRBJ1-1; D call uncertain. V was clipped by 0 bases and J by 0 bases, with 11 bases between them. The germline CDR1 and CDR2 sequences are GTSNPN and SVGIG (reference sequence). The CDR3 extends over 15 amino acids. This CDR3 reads CAWSVPAIMNTEAFF. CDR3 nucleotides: TGTGCCTGGAGTGTGCCCGCAATAATGAACACTGAAGCTTTCTTT.

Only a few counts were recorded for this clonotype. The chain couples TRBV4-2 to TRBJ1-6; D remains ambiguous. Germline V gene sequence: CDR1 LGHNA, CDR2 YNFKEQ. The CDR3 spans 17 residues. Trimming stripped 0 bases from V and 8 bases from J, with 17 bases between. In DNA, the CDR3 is TGTGCCAGCAGCCAAGATAAAGGTTTAGAGGTGGATTCACCCCTCCACTTT. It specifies CASSQDKGLEVDSPLHF.

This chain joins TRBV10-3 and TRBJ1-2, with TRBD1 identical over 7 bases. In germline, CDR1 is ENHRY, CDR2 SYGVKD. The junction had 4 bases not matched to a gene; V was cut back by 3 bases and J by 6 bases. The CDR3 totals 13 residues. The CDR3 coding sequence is TGTGCCATCAGTGAAGGACAGGAACATGGCTACACCTTC. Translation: CAISEGQEHGYTF.

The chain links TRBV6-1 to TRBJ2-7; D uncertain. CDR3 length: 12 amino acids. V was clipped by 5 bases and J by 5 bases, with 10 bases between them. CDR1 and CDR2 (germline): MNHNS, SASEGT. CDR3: CASSYTNNEQYF. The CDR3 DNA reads TGTGCCAGCAGTTACACTAATAACGAGCAGTACTTC.

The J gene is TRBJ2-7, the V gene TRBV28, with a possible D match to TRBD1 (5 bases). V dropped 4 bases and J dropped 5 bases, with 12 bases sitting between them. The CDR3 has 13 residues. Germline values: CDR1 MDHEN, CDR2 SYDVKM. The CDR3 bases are TGTGCCAGCAGTTCTGACAGACGGCACGAGCAGTACTTC. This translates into CASSSDRRHEQYF.

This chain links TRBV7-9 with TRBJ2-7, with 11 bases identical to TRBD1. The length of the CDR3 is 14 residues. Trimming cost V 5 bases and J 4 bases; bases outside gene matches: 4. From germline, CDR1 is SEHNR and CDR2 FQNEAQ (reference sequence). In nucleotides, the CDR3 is TGTGCCAGCAGCGGCCGGGACAGGGGGTACGAGCAGTACTTC. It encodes CASSGRDRGYEQYF.